The TCR beta chain described here comes from a study of blood T cell repertoires in COVID-19. Study background: Donors in the United States, Italy and Spain gave samples during acute or convalescent COVID-19. The analysed material was cDNA or gDNA that came from T cells, B-cell-depleted T cells, or PBMCs.

Authors' methods: From reference gene primer amplification, estimates of nucleated cell counts were derived. TCRdb keeps only in-frame clones here, not all; method: immunoSEQ multiplex PCR. V and J calls and clone size are as listed in that table; D and trimming were resolved from the DNA. The sample includes some 250,000 clones, roughly nine tenths of them seen just once. CDR3 length: 16 amino acids. Germline values: CDR1 LGHNA, CDR2 YSLEER. The ends were cut back, 0 bases at V and 1 base at J, with 10 bases in the middle. Recruitment covered about two dozen US areas and drew participants whose ages spanned about 18 to 100 years.

Specimen: PBMCs or T cells enriched from blood (not recorded which). The J gene is TRBJ1-5, the V gene TRBV4-3, with D possibly being TRBD1 (5 bases). This TCR derives from a human donor in a cohort exposed to, infected with or recovered from COVID-19 (not recorded which). The donor label of this sample is uncertain. The CDR3 region has the DNA TGCGCCAGCAGCCAAGACAGGGCTACGAGCAATCAGCCCCAGCATTTT. It codes for CASSQDRATSNQPQHF.